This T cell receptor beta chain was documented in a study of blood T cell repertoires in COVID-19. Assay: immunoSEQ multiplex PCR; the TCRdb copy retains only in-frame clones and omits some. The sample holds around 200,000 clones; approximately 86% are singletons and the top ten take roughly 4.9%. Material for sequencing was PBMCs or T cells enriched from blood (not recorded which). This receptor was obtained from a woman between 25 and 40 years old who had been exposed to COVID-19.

The DNA for the CDR3 is TGTGCCAGCAGTTACCGGCCGAGGGATACGCAGTATTTT. Translating gives CASSYRPRDTQYF. The chain joins TRBV6-5 to TRBJ2-3, with D uncertain. The CDR3 extends over 13 amino acids. Germline CDR1 is MNHEY and CDR2 is SVGAGI. The V end was cut by 2 bases, the J end by 6 bases, with 9 bases between.